These 16 T cell receptor beta chains share one sample of origin, sequenced in a study of shared clonotypes between healthy human individuals. Method: immunoSEQ multiplex PCR; TCRdb's copy keeps in-frame clones and lacks some. Among approximately 640,000 clones listed, more than 70% were seen once. Sequenced sample: memory CD4+ T cells sorted from blood. The subset was: CD45RA-negative fraction. The receptor source for this set is a woman in her twenties or thirties in good health.

On this clone: The junction departs from germline at one end; a sequencing error may be responsible. The chain recombines TRBV7-3 with TRBJ1-1; D uncertain. CDR3 length: 14 residues. The germline V gene encodes CDR1 SGHTA and CDR2 FQGTGA. The CDR3 DNA reads as TGTGCCAGCAGCCTAACCCCAGGCGGCACTGAAGCTTTCTTT. Protein: CASSLTPGGTEAFF.

This clone showed up just a few times. This chain joins TRBV29-1 and TRBJ2-7, with a weak D call TRBD1 (5 bases). V was pared by 1 base and J by 1 base, with 11 bases between. This CDR3 has 14 residues. Germline CDR1 SQVTM, CDR2 ANQGSEA. CDR3 amino acids: CSVEVGAGSYEQYF. As DNA, the CDR3 is TGCAGCGTTGAAGTAGGGGCCGGGTCCTACGAGCAGTACTTC.

V usage is TRBV7-9 and J usage is TRBJ2-3; D call uncertain. CDR1 and CDR2 (germline): SEHNR, FQNEAQ (reference sequence). Trimming removed 6 bases at V and 0 bases at J, with 13 bases between. The CDR3 is made up of 15 amino acids. CDR3 nucleotides: TGTGCCAGCAGGGTTTTAGTCGTCAGCACAGATACGCAGTATTTT. Translated: CASRVLVVSTDTQYF.

The V gene is TRBV1, the J gene TRBJ2-7; whether TRBD2, the table's D call, matches the DNA was not checked. TRBV1 is a pseudogene segment. The CDR3 has 20 residues. The CDR3 protein is CTSSHGLARGSPNVSYEQYF. The CDR3 DNA sequence: TGCACCAGCAGCCACGGGTTAGCAAGAGGTTCTCCCAACGTCTCCTACGAGCAGTACTTC.

Only a few counts were recorded for this clone. Additional DNA sequences in this sample encode the identical CDR3. This chain uses TRBV5-1 with TRBJ2-3; D is uncertain. Trimming took off 4 bases at V and 6 bases at J, with 12 bases between the two ends. This CDR3 comprises 13 residues. From germline, CDR1 is SGHRS and CDR2 YFSETQ. CDR3 sequence: CASSDARADTQYF. The CDR3 region has the DNA TGCGCCAGCAGCGACGCCCGTGCGGATACGCAGTATTTT.

The chain links TRBV7-8 to TRBJ1-5, with D possibly being TRBD1 (5 bases). Germline V gene lookup returns CDR1 SGHVS and CDR2 FQNEAQ. There are 15 residues in the CDR3. V was clipped by 0 bases and J by 1 base, with 7 bases between them. CDR3 DNA: TGTGCCAGCAGCTTAGCAGGGGTGAGCAATCAGCCCCAGCATTTT. Protein product: CASSLAGVSNQPQHF.

The chain couples TRBV7-8 to TRBJ2-1; 9 bases agree with TRBD2. The CDR3 runs 15 residues. Trimming removed 5 bases from V and 5 bases from J; junction bases left unmatched: 7. Per the germline V gene, CDR1 is SGHVS and CDR2 is FQNEAQ. CDR3 nucleotides: TGTGCCAGCAGCCTTGTAGCGGGAGAGAACAATGAGCAGTTCTTC. Its protein product is CASSLVAGENNEQFF.

Worth noting for this clone: This same CDR3 is encoded by further DNA sequences in the sample. The chain combines TRBV7-2 with TRBJ2-1; no definite D call. Trimming removed 0 bases from V and 0 bases from J, with 6 bases in between. CDR1 SGHTA and CDR2 FQGNSA come from the germline V gene. The CDR3 extends over 15 amino acids. CDR3 residues: CASSLAGSSYNEQFF. As DNA, the CDR3 is TGTGCCAGCAGCTTAGCGGGATCCTCCTACAATGAGCAGTTCTTC. Looking up the rest from reference TRBV7-2 and TRBJ2-1 gives the full variable domain: GAGVSQSPSNKVTEKGKDVELRCDPISGHTALYWYRQSLGQGLEFLIYFQGNSAPDKSGLPSDRFSAERTGGSVSTLTIQRTQQEDSAVYLCASSLAGSSYNEQFFGPGTRLTVL.

V usage is TRBV28 and J usage is TRBJ1-4, with D possibly being TRBD1 (5 bases). From germline, CDR1 is MDHEN and CDR2 SYDVKM. The CDR3 totals 15 residues. Trimming stripped 6 bases from V and 3 bases from J, with 14 bases between. CDR3 sequence: CASRSHRNPNEKLFF. The DNA of the CDR3 is TGTGCCAGCAGGTCCCACAGGAATCCTAATGAAAAACTGTTTTTT.

CDR3 DNA: TGCAGCGCGAACAGGGGGCGCGGGGCTGAAGCTTTCTTT. Translating gives CSANRGRGAEAFF. J is TRBJ1-1 and V is TRBV29-1; 9 bases map to TRBD1. The CDR3 extends over 13 amino acids. In germline, CDR1 is SQVTM, CDR2 ANQGSEA. Trimming at V came to 7 bases and at J to 6 bases, leaving 9 bases not matched to a gene.

The rearrangement uses TRBV18 and TRBJ1-5; D call uncertain. Germline lookup yields CDR1 KGHSH and CDR2 LQKENI. With 4 bases removed from V and 3 bases from J, the gap between germline ends came to 7 bases. The CDR3 runs 13 residues. In DNA form, the CDR3 reads TGTGCCAGCTCACGGGCCGACAATCAGCCCCAGCATTTT. Encoded protein: CASSRADNQPQHF.

The rearrangement joins TRBV11-2 to TRBJ1-6; maybe TRBD1 (5 bases). The CDR3 spans 17 residues. Germline values: CDR1 SGHAT, CDR2 FQNNGV. Trimming took 5 bases from V and 13 from J, leaving 27 bases between them. Here the CDR3 reads CASSDQGPMSYMDPLHF. The CDR3 nucleotides read TGTGCCAGCAGCGACCAGGGACCGATGTCATATATGGATCCCCTCCACTTT.

The gene calls are TRBV11-3 and TRBJ2-7; perhaps TRBD2 as D (5 bases). This CDR3 has 13 residues. The germline V gene encodes CDR1 SGHNT and CDR2 YENEEA. The V gene lost 1 base and the J gene lost 7 bases, with 11 bases spanning the gap. Here the CDR3 DNA reads TGTGCCAGCAGCTTAGGGCGGGTCCTTGAGCAGTACTTC. Its protein product is CASSLGRVLEQYF.

This clone showed up just a few times. This sequence joins TRBV7-8 and TRBJ2-7, with 7 bases lining up with TRBD2. Per the germline V gene, CDR1 is SGHVS and CDR2 is FQNEAQ. The CDR3 sequence is 15 residues long. The J segment lost 3 bases and the V segment lost 1 base, leaving 6 bases of the junction unmatched. The CDR3, as DNA: TGTGCCAGCAGCTTAGTTGCGGGAGTGAACTACGAGCAGTACTTC. Encoded protein: CASSLVAGVNYEQYF.

The rearrangement joins TRBV6-6 to TRBJ1-1, with D uncertain. The length of the CDR3 is 12 residues. Per germline, CDR1 MNHNY and CDR2 SVGAGI (reference sequence). V lost 3 bases, J lost 11 bases, and 13 bases lay in between. In nucleotides, the CDR3 is TGTGCCAGCAGTTATATGTCCCCGGGGGCTTTCTTT. This translates into CASSYMSPGAFF.

V gene TRBV5-4 combines with J gene TRBJ2-7, with TRBD2 as a possible D gene (6 bases). CDR1 and CDR2 (germline): SGHNT, YYREEE (reference sequence). This CDR3 has 15 amino acids. Trimming shortened V by 4 bases and J by 5 bases, and 19 bases separated the two germline ends. The CDR3 protein is CASSPGAGSLDEQYF. CDR3 DNA sequence: TGTGCCAGCAGCCCCGGGGCCGGGAGTTTAGACGAGCAGTACTTC.